Below are 10 T cell receptor beta chains sequenced from a single sample in a study of tumor-infiltrating lymphocytes in localized non-small cell lung cancer. This table comes from immunoSEQ multiplex PCR, and its TCRdb copy is limited to in-frame clones, with some not included. Found here are about 16,000 clones, roughly 72% of them singletons; the top ten hold around a tenth. Sequencing was performed on lung tumor tissue. The receptors here all came from a human donor with non-small cell lung cancer.

In this sample, this clone turned up a few times. This chain joins TRBV6-5 and TRBJ1-1; D ambiguous. V was cut by 2 bases and J by 4 bases, with 14 bases left in between. The germline gives CDR1 MNHEY, CDR2 SVGAGI. The CDR3 contains 15 residues. The CDR3 DNA is TGTGCCAGCAGTTACGGGCCCAAGGGAATCACTGAAGCTTTCTTT. This encodes CASSYGPKGITEAFF.

In DNA, the CDR3 is TGCAGCGTTGCGATTGATGGCTACACCTTC. Protein product: CSVAIDGYTF. The rearrangement links TRBV29-1 to TRBJ1-2; D not certain. Trimming left V 4 bases short and J 6 bases short, with 6 bases between. This CDR3 spans 10 amino acids. CDR1 is SQVTM, CDR2 ANQGSEA, per germline.

This clone was seen a handful of times. The rearrangement joins TRBV7-2 to TRBJ2-1; TRBD2 aligns across 7 bases. The length of the CDR3 is 14 residues. The germline V gene encodes CDR1 SGHTA and CDR2 FQGNSA. V lost 5 bases and J lost 8; bases outside the gene matches: 9. CDR3 sequence: CASSRAGLSHEQFF. DNA for the CDR3: TGTGCCAGCAGCCGAGCGGGATTATCGCATGAGCAGTTCTTC.

The chain has TRBV7-2 and TRBJ1-3; D perhaps matches TRBD1 (5 bases). V lost 5 bases and J lost 2, with 13 bases in between. This CDR3 is built from 15 residues. Germline CDR1 and CDR2: SGHTA and FQGNSA. CDR3 sequence (DNA): TGTGCCAGCAGCCTTAGTTTGGGGGCTGGAAACACCATATATTTT. This sequence encodes CASSLSLGAGNTIYF.

The chain employs TRBV7-2 and TRBJ2-5; 10 nucleotides match TRBD2. CDR3 size: 15 residues. The ends lost 5 bases at V and 5 bases at J; junction bases unmatched: 8. Germline CDR1 SGHTA, CDR2 FQGNSA. The CDR3 DNA follows: TGTGCCAGCAGCACCGCTAGCGGGAGAGTTGAGACCCAGTACTTC. Translating gives CASSTASGRVETQYF.

This clone was seen more than once but under ten times. The chain recombines TRBV12-5 with TRBJ1-2, with 9 bases fitting TRBD1. Germline V CDR1 and CDR2: LGHNT, FRNRAP. Trimming removed 5 bases from V and 4 bases from J; junction bases left unmatched: 5. The CDR3 is 14 amino acids. CDR3 in DNA: TGTGCTAGTGGTAGTACAGGGGGCGGCTATGGCTACACCTTC. This codes for CASGSTGGGYGYTF. The full variable domain, rest sourced from reference TRBV12-5 and TRBJ1-2, is DARVTQTPRHKVTEMGQEVTMRCQPILGHNTVFWYRQTMMQGLELLAYFRNRAPLDDSGMPKDRFSAEMPDATLATLKIQPSEPRDSAVYFCASGSTGGGYGYTFGSGTRLTVV.

The chain uses TRBV6-5 and TRBJ2-1; TRBD2 might be the D (6 bases). CDR1 is MNHEY, CDR2 SVGAGI, per germline. CDR3 size: 15 residues. V dropped 6 bases and J dropped 0 bases, with 12 bases sitting between them. The CDR3 reads CASRTLAISYNEQFF. In DNA form, the CDR3 reads TGTGCCAGCAGGACCCTAGCGATCTCCTACAATGAGCAGTTCTTC.

This chain uses TRBV28 with TRBJ1-1; D is possibly TRBD1 (6 bases). Germline loops: CDR1 MDHEN, CDR2 SYDVKM. V was pared by 4 bases and J by 7 bases, with 13 bases between. This CDR3 has 13 residues. CDR3 in DNA: TGTGCCAGCAGTTCTCACCCGACAGGTGAAGCTTTCTTT. This codes for CASSSHPTGEAFF. The entire variable domain, with the rest obtained from reference TRBV28 and TRBJ1-1, is as follows: DVKVTQSSRYLVKRTGEKVFLECVQDMDHENMFWYRQDPGLGLRLIYFSYDVKMKEKGDIPEGYSVSREKKERFSLILESASTNQTSMYLCASSSHPTGEAFFGQGTRLTVV.

J is TRBJ1-3 and V is TRBV7-9; the D is unclear. The CDR3 has 16 amino acids. Germline values: CDR1 SEHNR, CDR2 FQNEAQ (reference sequence). V was clipped by 3 bases and J by 0 bases, with 12 bases between them. CDR3 residues: CASSLGMEGSGNTIYF. The CDR3 nucleotides read TGTGCCAGCAGCTTGGGCATGGAGGGCTCTGGAAACACCATATATTTT.

The chain combines TRBV6-5 with TRBJ2-5; D unresolved. Germline V gives CDR1 MNHEY, CDR2 SVGAGI. The CDR3 spans 14 residues. V lost 5 bases, J lost 5 bases, and 15 bases lay in between. In DNA form, the CDR3 reads TGTGCCAGCAGTCCAACCCTAGAGTGGGAGACCCAGTACTTC. It codes for CASSPTLEWETQYF.